A selection of T cell receptor beta chains follows, all from one sample in a study of cytomegalovirus exposure and HLA in healthy donors. This table comes from immunoSEQ multiplex PCR, and its TCRdb copy is limited to in-frame clones, with some not included. The sample includes over 150,000 clones, approximately 88% of them seen just once. The sequenced sample consisted of PBMCs. The receptors here all came from a boy aged 2-15 years in good health and CMV-seronegative. Both conserved end residues are part of each CDR3. D genes are given only for firm matches. Size is omitted from some rows. Given values are once, few, many or a class for expanded clones.

J,D,V,size,CDR3,DNA
TRBJ1-2,TRBD1,TRBV4-2,.,CASSQGTGSANYGYTF,TGTGCCAGCAGCCAGGGGACAGGGTCCGCTAACTATGGCTACACCTTC
TRBJ2-3,.,TRBV4-2,.,CASSQDKRVTDTQYF,TGTGCCAGCAGCCAAGATAAGCGGGTGACAGATACGCAGTATTTT
TRBJ1-2,.,TRBV28,.,CASSFRTGQPNYGYTF,TGTGCCAGCAGTTTCCGGACGGGACAACCTAACTATGGCTACACCTTC
TRBJ2-7,TRBD1,TRBV19,.,CASSTPKGTGLAEQYF,TGTGCCAGTAGTACCCCTAAAGGGACAGGGCTAGCCGAGCAGTACTTC
TRBJ2-1,TRBD2,TRBV2,.,CASSGGGLLYNEQFF,TGTGCCAGCAGTGGGGGGGGATTGCTTTACAATGAGCAGTTCTTC
TRBJ1-5,.,TRBV6-4,few,CASSDYRNPNQPQHF,TGTGCCAGCAGTGACTACAGGAATCCCAATCAGCCCCAGCATTTT
TRBJ2-1,TRBD2,TRBV7-6,.,CASSLDVWTSANNEQFF,TGTGCCAGCAGCTTAGATGTTTGGACTAGCGCGAACAATGAGCAGTTCTTC
TRBJ1-2,.,TRBV9,.,CASSRKRGYTF,TGTGCCAGCAGCCGAAAGAGGGGCTACACCTTC
TRBJ2-1,TRBD2,TRBV2,.,CASSEWGTSGNEQFF,TGTGCCAGCAGTGAATGGGGGACTAGCGGGAATGAGCAGTTCTTC
TRBJ1-5,TRBD1,TRBV10-3,.,CAVQGEWSNQPQHF,TGTGCCGTACAGGGGGAATGGAGCAATCAGCCCCAGCATTTT
TRBJ2-7,TRBD1,TRBV5-1,once,CASSLSSYPGTVVYEQYF,TGCGCCAGCAGCCTAAGCTCCTATCCCGGGACAGTCGTCTACGAGCAGTACTTC
TRBJ2-5,.,TRBV6-1,.,CASSEALVAEEEETQYF,TGTGCCAGCAGTGAAGCGCTTGTAGCGGAAGAGGAAGAGACCCAGTACTTC
TRBJ1-1,.,TRBV5-1,.,CASSLKGQGGQRTEAFF,TGCGCCAGCAGCTTGAAGGGGCAGGGCGGACAAAGGACTGAAGCTTTCTTT
TRBJ2-2,TRBD1,TRBV27,.,CASSTRTGGYTGELFF,TGTGCCAGCAGTACCCGGACAGGGGGCTACACCGGGGAGCTGTTTTTT
TRBJ2-7,TRBD1,TRBV25-1,.,CAVSGQDSSYEQYF,TGTGCCGTCAGCGGACAGGACAGCTCCTACGAGCAGTACTTC
TRBJ2-7,.,TRBV19,.,CASKDVGYEQYF,TGTGCCAGTAAAGATGTGGGCTACGAGCAGTACTTC
TRBJ2-7,TRBD2,TRBV9,few,CASSERGAGVGYEQYF,TGTGCCAGCAGCGAACGCGGGGCGGGAGTAGGGTACGAGCAGTACTTC
TRBJ1-2,.,TRBV6-5,few,CASSPGGNYGYTF,TGTGCCAGCAGTCCTGGGGGGAACTATGGCTACACCTTC
TRBJ2-1,TRBD2,TRBV6-4,.,CATGGTSGSNEQFF,TGTGCCACCGGGGGGACTAGCGGGAGTAACGAGCAGTTCTTC
TRBJ2-7,.,TRBV7-8,.,CASSPLSYEQYF,TGTGCCAGCAGCCCCCTTTCCTACGAGCAGTACTTC
TRBJ2-2,.,TRBV7-3,.,CASSLNGGEATGELFF,TGTGCCAGCAGCTTAAATGGCGGGGAAGCCACCGGGGAGCTGTTTTTT
TRBJ2-7,.,TRBV5-1,.,CASSHGQTYEQYF,TGCGCCAGCAGCCACGGACAGACCTACGAGCAGTACTTC
TRBJ2-7,TRBD1,TRBV7-9,.,CASSSRTGKESYEQYF,TGTGCCAGCAGCTCTCGGACAGGGAAGGAATCCTACGAGCAGTACTTC
TRBJ2-7,TRBD1,TRBV4-1,once,CASSQVIPGQGFYEQYF,TGCGCCAGCAGCCAAGTAATCCCGGGACAGGGGTTTTACGAGCAGTACTTC
TRBJ1-1,.,TRBV25-1,.,CASSATGRGTEAFF,TGTGCCAGCAGTGCGACAGGTCGGGGCACTGAAGCTTTCTTT
TRBJ2-7,.,TRBV25-1,.,CASGDPREQYF,TGTGCCTCGGGGGATCCTCGAGAGCAGTACTTC
TRBJ2-4,.,TRBV30,.,CAWSPTGTKNIQYF,TGTGCCTGGAGCCCGACCGGGACCAAAAACATTCAGTACTTC